This TCR beta chain came from a study of vaccination and CD4 T cells after COVID-19. The CDR3 spans 13 residues. Germline CDR1 reads KGHDR; CDR2 reads SFDVKD. V was shortened by 1 base and J by 4 bases, with 4 bases between the two germline ends. This clonotype showed up just a few times. Its antigen is unidentified. Cultured CD4+ T-cell DNA underwent Oncomine TCR Beta short-read sequencing. TCRdb re-analysed the PCR reads in MiXCR, keeping a single row per CDR3 protein. This sample carries 15,000 or so distinct CDR3 sequences, 30% to 40% of them seen once, and the ten largest clones take 20% to 25%. Sample treatment: roughly nine-day PBMC culture with coronavirus spike peptide pools or control peptides (ViraFEST assay).

The source is a human donor who received a COVID-19 vaccine. The sequences come from CD4+ T cells from blood, cultured in vitro, collected before SARS-CoV-2 vaccination. The V and J genes are TRBV24-1 and TRBJ1-5; no clear D. The CDR3 is CATSDFANQPQHF. CDR3 bases: TGTGCCACCAGTGATTTCGCAAATCAGCCCCAGCATTTT.